This T cell receptor beta chain was captured by sequencing in a study of cytomegalovirus exposure and HLA in healthy donors. On the study more broadly: Early on, a data release was issued that held 80 million to 90 million unique TCRs from HLA-typed donors.

CDR1 is PRHDT and CDR2 is FYEKMQ in the germline V gene (reference sequence). CDR3 length: 16 residues. V shed 6 bases and J 0 bases; nucleotides not matched to a gene: 9. Primers: 60 Vbeta forward and 13 Jbeta reverse. Repertoires were generated with immunoSEQ multiplex PCR, while TCRdb's copy carries only in-frame clones and drops some. The top ten hold approximately 4% of the sample, which has fewer than 150,000 clones, about three quarters seen once. This clone occurred a few times. Its antigen is unknown. Findings of the study overall: TCR beta sequences reportedly predicted most subjects' HLA-A and HLA-B alleles accurately. Presence/absence analyses supposed approximately even sequencing depth among donors.

The chain has TRBV13 and TRBJ2-7, with 9 bases identical to TRBD1. This TCR was sampled from a man younger than 35 in good health and CMV-seronegative. The sequenced sample was PBMCs. The CDR3 region has the DNA TGTGCCAGCAGTTCATACCGGGACAGGGCCTCCTACGAGCAGTACTTC. It is translated as CASSSYRDRASYEQYF.